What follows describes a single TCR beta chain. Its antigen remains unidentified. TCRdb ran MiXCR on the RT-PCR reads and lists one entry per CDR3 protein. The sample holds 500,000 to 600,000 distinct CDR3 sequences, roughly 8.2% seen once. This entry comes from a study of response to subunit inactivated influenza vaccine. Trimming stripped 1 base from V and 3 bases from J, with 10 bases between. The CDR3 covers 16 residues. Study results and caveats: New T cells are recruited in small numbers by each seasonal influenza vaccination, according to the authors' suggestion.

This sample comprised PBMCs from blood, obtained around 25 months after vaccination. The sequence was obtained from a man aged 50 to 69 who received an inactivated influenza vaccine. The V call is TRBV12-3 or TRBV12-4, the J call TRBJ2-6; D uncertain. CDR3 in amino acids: CASSLGINFGANVLTF. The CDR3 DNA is TGTGCCAGCAGTTTAGGGATAAACTTTGGGGCCAACGTCCTGACTTTC.